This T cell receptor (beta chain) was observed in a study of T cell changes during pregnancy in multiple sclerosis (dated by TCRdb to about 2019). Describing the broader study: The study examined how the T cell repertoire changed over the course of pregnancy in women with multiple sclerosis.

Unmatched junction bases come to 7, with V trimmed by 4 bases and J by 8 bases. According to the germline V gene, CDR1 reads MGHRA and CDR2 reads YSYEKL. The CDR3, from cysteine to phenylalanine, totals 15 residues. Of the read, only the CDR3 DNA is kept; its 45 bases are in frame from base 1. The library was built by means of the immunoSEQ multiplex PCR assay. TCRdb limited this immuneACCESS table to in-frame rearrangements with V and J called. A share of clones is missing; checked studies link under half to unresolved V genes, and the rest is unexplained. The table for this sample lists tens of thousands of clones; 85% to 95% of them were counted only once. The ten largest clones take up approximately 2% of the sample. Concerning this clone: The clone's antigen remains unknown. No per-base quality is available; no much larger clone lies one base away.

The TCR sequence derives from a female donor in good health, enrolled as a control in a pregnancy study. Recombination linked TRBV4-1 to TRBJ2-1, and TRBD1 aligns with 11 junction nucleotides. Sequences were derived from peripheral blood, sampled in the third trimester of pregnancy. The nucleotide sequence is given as TGCGCCAGCAGCCCCTGGGACAGGGGGAATTATGAGCAGTTCTTC. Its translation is CASSPWDRGNYEQFF.